One T cell receptor beta chain is described in this entry. The target antigen is unknown. This CDR3 comprises 11 residues. Trimming removed 6 bases at V and 9 bases at J, with 9 bases between. TCRdb ran MiXCR on the reads and lists one entry per CDR3 protein. The sample has about 190,000 distinct CDR3 sequences, roughly 30% seen once; the top ten hold approximately 30%. This specimen belongs to a study of T cell repertoires in cytomegalovirus infection. Overall study context: An indication of both CMV infection and matching HLA type came from public TCR beta signatures.

Study conclusions and caveats: Using cumulative public TCR beta family frequency, the authors identified those who carried CMV together with the relevant HLA. The ex vivo response showed dominance by HLA-C-restricted CMV-specific TCR beta clonotypes.

V usage is TRBV12-3 or TRBV12-4 and J usage is TRBJ2-1; no clear D gene. This clonotype was sampled from a human donor in good health (CMV status not recorded). Some clones in this sample may be carry-over from other donors' samples. Sequences were obtained from PBMCs. CDR3 in amino acids: CASRATTEQFF. The CDR3 bases are TGTGCCAGCAGGGCTACAACTGAGCAGTTCTTC.